This T cell receptor beta chain was profiled in a study of low-dose radiotherapy and immunotherapy resistance in tumors. The TCRs were subjected to amplification over 20 PCR cycles employing a constant-region primer in conjunction with a V-primer adapter. TCRdb processed the reads anew with MiXCR; each CDR3 protein has one entry. The sample holds over 50,000 distinct CDR3 sequences; 33% are singletons and the top ten take over 7%. Indicated time point: after trial treatment. Sample treatment: LDRT plus nivolumab, ipilimumab, low-dose cyclophosphamide and aspirin (RACIN trial). CDR3 length: 17 residues. This clonotype was observed many times.

The source was PBMCs, collected after low-dose radiotherapy plus immunotherapy. This clonotype was sampled from a male donor with rectosigmoid adenocarcinoma. V gene TRBV21-1 combines with J gene TRBJ2-4; TRBD1, the D gene given by the table, was not confirmed from the DNA. TRBV21-1 is a pseudogene locus. Here the CDR3 DNA reads TGTGCCAGCAGCAAGAAAGGGGGCTACAATCTCAAAAACATTCAGTACTTC. The encoded protein is CASSKKGGYNLKNIQYF.